This TCR beta chain was found in a study of blood T cell repertoires in COVID-19 (dated by TCRdb to 2020 to 2022). With regard to the full study: The collaborator samples originated in the United States, Italy and Spain and spanned the acute and convalescent phases of COVID-19. Where HLA class I and class II types were available, the types were taken from metadata supplied by the sample provider, not from assay-based typing. The material from the prospective study consisted of cDNA or gDNA derived from T cells, B-cell-depleted T cells, or PBMCs. Samples were obtained from the ongoing ImmuneRACE study (first 160 participants) and from 1,000 to 1,500 subjects provided by 6 global collaborators. The repertoires were made available in a free public database intended to serve as a resource for research on the immune response to SARS-CoV-2. Deeply sampled blood TCRbeta repertoires from subjects exposed to, actively infected with, or recovered from COVID-19 were included in the dataset. The sample metadata nearly always contained a de-identified subject ID, COVID-19 status, age in years and sex.

Concerning this clone itself: There is no known antigen for this receptor. Base qualities are not at hand, and no much larger clone is one base apart.

What the work shows at the level of the full study, not this receptor alone: The quantity of clinical and demographic metadata differed by source and by participant and was supplied without curation.

TCRbeta CDR3 regions were amplified from genomic DNA by means of the immunoSEQ Assay, a bias-controlled multiplex PCR. Per the original workflow: Within the assay, amplification of reference gene primers was used to estimate how many nucleated cells each sample contained. To quantify the absolute abundance of each unique TCRbeta CDR3 rearrangement, sequence reads were collapsed and filtered. For each sample, productive Simpson clonality was calculated as the square root of Simpson's diversity index across productive rearrangements. TCRdb's version of the immuneACCESS table is confined to in-frame rearrangements and falls short of the full clone set. An unresolved V gene accounts for under half of the shortfall where checked; the remainder is of unknown origin. V, J and clone size were drawn from that table, and D and trimming were deduced from the DNA. The sample includes 250,000 or so clones, with more than 80% observed a single time. The leading ten clones occupy over 4% of the sample.

In the prospective study, participants were 18 to 89 years old, resided in about 25 geographic areas of the United States, and were enrolled through a virtual design. To assign participants to cohorts, the prospective study relied on clinical history that participants themselves reported in a screening survey and a study questionnaire. Mobile phlebotomists in the prospective study collected whole blood, serum and a nasopharyngeal or oropharyngeal swab from every participant. Participants in the prospective study had the option to provide additional blood draws and questionnaires over a 2-month period. Prospective study blood samples were shipped either frozen or at room temperature before DNA extraction. Inclusive of the bounding cysteine and phenylalanine, the CDR3 is 13 residues long. Only the CDR3 DNA is retained, 39 bases long and in frame from the first base. The germline V gene encodes CDR1 MNHEY and CDR2 SVGAGI. Germline trimming: 8 bases from V, 2 bases from J; junction bases outside gene matches: 5.

What was sequenced was PBMCs or T cells enriched from blood (not recorded which). This receptor was taken from a woman in her 30s with acute COVID-19. This chain joins TRBV6-5 to TRBJ2-7; TRBD1 agrees with 8 junctional bases. The sequence in DNA is TGTGCCAGCGGATTGACAGGGGCCTACGAGCAGTACTTC. This translates into CASGLTGAYEQYF.